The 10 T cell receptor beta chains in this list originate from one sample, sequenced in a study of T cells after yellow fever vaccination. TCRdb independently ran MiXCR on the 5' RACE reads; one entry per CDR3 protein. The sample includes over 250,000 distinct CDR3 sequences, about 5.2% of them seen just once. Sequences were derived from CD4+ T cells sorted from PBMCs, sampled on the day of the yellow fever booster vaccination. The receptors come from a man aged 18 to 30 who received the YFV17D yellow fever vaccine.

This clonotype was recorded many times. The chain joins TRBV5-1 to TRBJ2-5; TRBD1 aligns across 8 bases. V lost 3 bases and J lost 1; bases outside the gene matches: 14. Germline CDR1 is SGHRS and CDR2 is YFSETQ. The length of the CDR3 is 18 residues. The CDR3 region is CASSSFDRGNVFQETQYF. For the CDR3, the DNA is TGCGCCAGCAGCTCTTTTGACAGGGGAAACGTCTTCCAAGAGACCCAGTACTTC.

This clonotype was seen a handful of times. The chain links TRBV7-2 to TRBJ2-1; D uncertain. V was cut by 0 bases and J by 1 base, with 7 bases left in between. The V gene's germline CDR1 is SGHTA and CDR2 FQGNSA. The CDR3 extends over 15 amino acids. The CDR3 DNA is TGTGCCAGCAGCTTAGCGACGGCTTCCTACAATGAGCAGTTCTTC. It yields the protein CASSLATASYNEQFF.

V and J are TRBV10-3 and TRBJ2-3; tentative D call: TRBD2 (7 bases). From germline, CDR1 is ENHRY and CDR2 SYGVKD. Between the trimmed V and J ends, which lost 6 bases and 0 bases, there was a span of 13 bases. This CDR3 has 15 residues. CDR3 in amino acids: CAIRRGALSTDTQYF. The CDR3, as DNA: TGTGCCATCAGACGGGGGGCGCTAAGCACAGATACGCAGTATTTT.

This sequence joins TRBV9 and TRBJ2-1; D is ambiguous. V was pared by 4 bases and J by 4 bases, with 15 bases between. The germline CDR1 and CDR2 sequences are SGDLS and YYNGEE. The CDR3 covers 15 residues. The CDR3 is CASSSRADPYNEQFF. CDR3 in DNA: TGTGCCAGCAGCTCACGGGCAGACCCTTACAATGAGCAGTTCTTC.

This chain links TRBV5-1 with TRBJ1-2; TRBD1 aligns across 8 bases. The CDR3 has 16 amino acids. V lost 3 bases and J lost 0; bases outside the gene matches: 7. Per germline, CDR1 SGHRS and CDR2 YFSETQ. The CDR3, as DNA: TGCGCCAGCAGCTCATGGACAGGGCTTTCTAACTATGGCTACACCTTC. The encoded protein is CASSSWTGLSNYGYTF.

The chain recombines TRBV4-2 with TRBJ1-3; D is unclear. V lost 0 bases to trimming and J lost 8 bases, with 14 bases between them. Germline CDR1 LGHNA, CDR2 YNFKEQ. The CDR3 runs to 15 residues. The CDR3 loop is CASSQDLDFGDTIYF. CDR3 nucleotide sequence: TGTGCCAGCAGCCAAGATTTGGACTTCGGGGACACCATATATTTT.

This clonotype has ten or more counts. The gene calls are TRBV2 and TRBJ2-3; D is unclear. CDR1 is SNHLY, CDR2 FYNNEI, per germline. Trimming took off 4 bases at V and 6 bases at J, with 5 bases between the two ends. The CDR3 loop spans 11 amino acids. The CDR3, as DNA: TGTGCCAGCAGTGTTGCGGATACGCAGTATTTT. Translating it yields CASSVADTQYF.

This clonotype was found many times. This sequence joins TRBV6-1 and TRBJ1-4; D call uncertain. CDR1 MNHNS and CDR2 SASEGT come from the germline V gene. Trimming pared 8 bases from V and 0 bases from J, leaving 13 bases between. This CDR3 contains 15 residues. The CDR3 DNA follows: TGTGCCAGCGTGCGGGCAGCCGCAACTAATGAAAAACTGTTTTTT. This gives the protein CASVRAAATNEKLFF.

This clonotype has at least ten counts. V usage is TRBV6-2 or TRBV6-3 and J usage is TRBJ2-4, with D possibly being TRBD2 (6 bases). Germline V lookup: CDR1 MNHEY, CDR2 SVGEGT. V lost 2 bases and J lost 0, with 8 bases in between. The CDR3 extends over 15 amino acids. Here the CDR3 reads CASSYEGLAKNIQYF. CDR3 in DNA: TGTGCCAGCAGTTACGAGGGACTAGCCAAAAACATTCAGTACTTC.

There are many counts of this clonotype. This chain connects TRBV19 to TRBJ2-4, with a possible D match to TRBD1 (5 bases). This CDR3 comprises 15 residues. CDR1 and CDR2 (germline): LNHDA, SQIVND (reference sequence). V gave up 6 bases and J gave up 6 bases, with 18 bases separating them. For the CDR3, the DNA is TGTGCCAGTAGCCCGGCCCCCAGGGAAGGAAACATTCAGTACTTC. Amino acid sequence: CASSPAPREGNIQYF.